The T cell receptor (beta chain) under discussion was sequenced for a study of cytomegalovirus exposure and HLA in healthy donors (dated by TCRdb to 2016 to 2017). For the wider study: According to an earlier analysis of 550 to 750 of the donors, roughly 180 million T cells yielded 95 million to 140 million unique TCR beta sequences and 276 Gb of sequence data. An early release covering approximately 600 HLA-typed donors comprised approximately 290 gigabases of sequencing data and around 80 million unique TCR sequences. Of the approximately 400 genotyped donors, approximately 80% fell in the genetic ancestry cluster associated with self-reported Caucasian donors. The study aimed to test whether cataloging public T cell receptors could reveal signatures of past pathogen exposure. The study used immunosequencing to profile the T cell repertoires of more than 650 subjects and linked those repertoires to cytomegalovirus serostatus. Along with the approximately 650-subject first cohort, a separate validation cohort of over a hundred different subjects was used. High-throughput TCR immunosequencing, statistical association of individual TCRs with disease status, and machine learning were combined to predict cytomegalovirus infection status. To study patterns of TCR occurrence, a later analysis re-analyzed previously published TCR beta repertoires from under 750 donors and added high-resolution HLA genotyping. The later analysis used no new phenotypic data to find candidate immune exposures, relying instead on TCR beta sequences and their occurrence across donors. An earlier analysis of 587 of the donors used high-throughput TCR beta sequencing to judge whether each TCR beta V gene segment behaved as functional or pseudogenic. Donor age, sex, ethnicity and CMV serostatus were collected together with the repertoire data. A later genetic analysis used genome-wide SNP genotypes for about three fifths of the 666 donors, treating that subset as a discovery cohort. All discovery cohort repertoires had been generated using a single sequencing platform. HLA typing covered class I and class II loci at four-digit resolution. The number of typed donors differed by locus: about 620-630 for A, B, C, DRB1 and DQB1; 500 to 550 for DQA1; over 600 for DPA1; and around 450 for DPB1. Because of strong linkage in the cohort, 4 to 6 DR-DQ haplotypes were treated as single units for association and clustering. Among some 400 genotyped donors of the cohort, an average of roughly 230,000 unique TCR beta nucleotide sequences was sequenced per donor, of which 15% to 20% were non-productive. Summary of the overall study and its limitations: When HLA alleles, especially DR and DQ, strongly co-occurred, TCR associations were difficult to assign to individual alleles. Most TCR sequences were seen in very few donors, while some public TCRs were found in many individuals. Because some donors lacked HLA typing at each locus, the association tests relied only on the typed subset. The study listed 150 to 200 TCR beta chains as associated with cytomegalovirus. In a later genetic analysis, fewer N-insertions in productive TCRs were reported among donors in an Asian-associated ancestry cluster than the roughly 700-donor mean. Roughly uniform sequencing depth across donors was assumed in presence/absence analyses, although this assumption may not hold. A further reported finding was that TCR beta sequences accurately predicted the HLA-A and HLA-B alleles for most subjects in the first cohort. A cluster of highly shared sequence variants was judged likely to represent a technical artifact of the sequencing pipeline. In a later analysis, most CMV-associated TCR beta chains were found to appear HLA-restricted, with HLA associations seemingly driven largely by CMV exposure. Cytomegalovirus status was reported to be diagnosed by the classifier with high specificity and sensitivity in both the original and validation cohorts. CMV serostatus was the only immune exposure information available for the cohort. The cohort was sequenced for TCR beta chains only, and without alpha or paired-chain data the features that could be detected were limited. According to a later analysis, parvovirus B19, influenza, CMV and Epstein-Barr virus appeared linked to several top co-occurrence clusters. In an earlier analysis of approximately 600 of the donors, most TCR beta V segments were observed in productive rearrangements about 87% or about 30% of the time, broadly matching IMGT annotations. A later analysis associated around 16,000 TCR beta sequences with specific HLA alleles at a false discovery rate of 0.05. Because counts were too low, 15 to 20 rarely observed V segments, including chromosome 9 orphons, were excluded from the earlier analysis of roughly 580 of the donors. According to a later analysis, TCR association rates differed among HLA loci, with DRB1 alleles showing the most associated TCRs and HLA-C alleles showing the fewest. V-gene and J-gene trimming of TCR beta chains was associated with a missense DCLRE1C variant in a later genetic analysis, and the association was replicated in an independent cohort. Because the 87-base-pair reads could not distinguish some IMGT-functional V segments, including TRBV6-2 and TRBV6-3, those segments were excluded. In a later analysis, HLA-associated TCR beta chains were found to be more clonally expanded and to have lower generation probabilities than equally common non-associated chains. According to the authors, the approach could potentially be generalized to other disease states and immunological phenotypes. In vitro tests confirmed that a few of the cytomegalovirus-associated TCR beta chains recognize cytomegalovirus antigens. Correlated functional status among segregating V segments might reflect linkage disequilibrium, but an unknown experimental factor could not be ruled out.

Receptor libraries were prepared by the immunoSEQ multiplex PCR assay. For the multiplex PCR, a mixture combining 60 forward primers for TCR Vbeta segments and 13 reverse primers for TCR Jbeta segments was used. A multiplex PCR assay on genomic DNA amplified the CDR3 region of rearranged TCR beta genes. Amplified TCR beta libraries were sequenced as 87-base-pair reads on the Illumina HiSeq System. On the authors' methods: A later analysis tallied about 77 million unique TCR beta chains across the 550 to 850 repertoires, and approximately 11 million of those chains were shared by two or more donors. To remove PCR and sequencing errors, raw reads were error-corrected and collapsed into unique sequences using a nearest-neighbor algorithm that merged closely related sequences. Alignment of CDR3 sequences to IMGT reference sequences was used to assign V, D and J gene segments. For a sequence to be retained, a match of at least six nucleotides to both a V gene segment and a J gene segment was required. A rearrangement was called productive if the CDR3 had no stop codons and remained in frame with V and J, and every other rearrangement was called non-productive. CDR3 was defined by IMGT convention, running from the second conserved V-encoded cysteine to the conserved J-encoded phenylalanine. The earlier analysis of 550 to 650 of the donors excluded any sequence lacking an unambiguous match to a single V gene segment. An earlier analysis of 587 of the donors called V segments functional above 56.7% productive rearrangements and segregating when the between-donor standard deviation exceeded 5%. To diagnose cytomegalovirus status from the catalog of TCR beta chain sequences, a statistical classification framework was built. A later analysis assigned V and J genes by comparing TCR nucleotide sequences with IMGT/GENE-DB human TR gene sequences. A later analysis assigned CDR3 sequences and most-parsimonious VDJ recombination scenarios with the TCRdist pipeline. In a later analysis, every TCR beta chain was defined by the combination of its CDR3 amino acid sequence and its V-gene family, and reads without a unique V-gene family were dropped. As a way to deal with suspected cross-contamination and a sequencing artifact, a later analysis dropped hundreds of nucleotide sequences that were highly shared and had low generation probability. For each public chain, a later analysis derived a clonal expansion index from normalized ranks of inferred template counts within each repertoire. A later analysis computed generation probabilities with a VDJ recombination model fitted to out-of-frame rearrangements, and checked the results against IGoR. Hypergeometric tests were used in a later analysis to score TCR-TCR, TCR-HLA and TCR-CMV co-occurrence, with a repertoire-size bias correction applied to the TCR pairs. False discovery rates were estimated in a later analysis by permuting HLA or CMV assignments 20 times. In a later analysis, co-occurring TCRs were grouped using DBSCAN, with TCRdist sequence similarity added in when clustering inside HLA-allele-positive subsets. Repertoires with fewer than 30,000 or more than 120,000 public chains, plus five repertoires with anomalous nucleotide sharing, were excluded from co-occurrence clustering. This immuneACCESS table, as held by TCRdb, lists in-frame sequences with V and J called but not all clones. Of the missing ones, under half trace to an unresolved V gene in checked studies; the others have no known cause. V, J and clone size are those of that table, while D and trimming were read from the DNA. This sample comprises 140,000 to 150,000 clones, about 80% of them detected only once. The ten largest clones add up to around 4.4% of the sample.

Reading from cysteine to phenylalanine, the CDR3 counts 15 amino acids. Only CDR3 DNA is held: 45 bases, read in frame from base 1. V is cut back by 4 bases and J by 10 bases, with 11 bases in the junction unmatched. From the germline V gene, CDR1 is SGHRS and CDR2 is YFSETQ. In total, just over 650 healthy bone marrow donors made up the cohort. Cohort members were all nominally healthy when sampled, although unrecorded immune exposures were likely present. The donor tested CMV seronegative and was one of the 352 seronegative cohort members. A peripheral blood sample was provided by each donor, and peripheral blood mononuclear cells were used for TCR beta sequencing. The Qiagen DNeasy Blood Extraction Kit was used to extract genomic DNA from the blood cell samples. Turning to this clone: Its antigen has not been determined. The record has no base qualities; no much larger clone is one base away.

The source material was PBMCs. The clonotype originates from a man aged 35-49 years in good health and CMV-seronegative. The chain was built from TRBV5-1 and TRBJ1-6; TRBD1 agrees with 7 junctional bases. The nucleotide sequence reads TGCGCCAGCAGCCCACGGACAGGCGACGGATCACCCCTCCACTTT. This is translated as CASSPRTGDGSPLHF.